This TCR beta chain is drawn from a study of blood T cell repertoires in COVID-19. Study overall: Samples representing acute and convalescent COVID-19 were sourced from the United States, Italy and Spain.

Clones were sequenced by immunoSEQ multiplex PCR, and TCRdb holds only the in-frame ones, with some missing. In the table there are 230,000 or so clones, more than 80% of which are singletons. The CDR3 has 16 residues. Germline values: CDR1 KGHSH, CDR2 LQKENI. Trimming cost V 4 bases and J 4 bases; bases outside gene matches: 8. The clonotype was recovered from a woman aged 40 to 50 with acute COVID-19. Sequenced: PBMCs or T cells enriched from blood (not recorded which). The rearrangement joins TRBV18 to TRBJ1-5; 9 bases fit TRBD1. This CDR3 reads CASSLTPGQGNQPQHF. The CDR3 region has the DNA TGTGCCAGCTCACTTACCCCGGGACAGGGTAATCAGCCCCAGCATTTT. The whole variable domain, remainder taken from reference TRBV18 and TRBJ1-5, is NAGVMQNPRHLVRRRGQEARLRCSPMKGHSHVYWYRQLPEEGLKFMVYLQKENIIDESGMPKERFSAEFPKEGPSILRIQQVVRGDSAAYFCASSLTPGQGNQPQHFGDGTRLSIL.